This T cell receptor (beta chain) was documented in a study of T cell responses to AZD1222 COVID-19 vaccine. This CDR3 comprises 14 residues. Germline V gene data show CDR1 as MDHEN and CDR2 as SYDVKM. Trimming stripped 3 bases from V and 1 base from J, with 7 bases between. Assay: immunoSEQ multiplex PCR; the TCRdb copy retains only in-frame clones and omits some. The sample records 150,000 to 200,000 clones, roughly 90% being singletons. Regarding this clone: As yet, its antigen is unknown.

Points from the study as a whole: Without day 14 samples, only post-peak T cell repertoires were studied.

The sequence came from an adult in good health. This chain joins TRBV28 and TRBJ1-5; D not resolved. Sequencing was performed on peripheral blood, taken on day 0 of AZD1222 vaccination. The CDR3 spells CASSFGRSNQPQHF. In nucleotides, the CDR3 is TGTGCCAGCAGTTTCGGACGGAGCAATCAGCCCCAGCATTTT.